This T cell receptor (beta chain) emerged from a study of long-term antiretroviral therapy in people with HIV. Overall study findings and caveats: Post-ART samples showed increased diversity that remained below transplant donor control levels.

With survey level as its setting, the immunoSEQ assay was v3.0. The table came from immunoSEQ multiplex PCR; TCRdb's copy has only in-frame clones and leaves some out. The table records approximately 28,000 clones, approximately 81% of them present only once. Of note for this clone: Its target is unknown.

V dropped 2 bases and J dropped 0 bases, with 1 base sitting between them. The CDR3 totals 12 residues. Per germline, CDR1 KGHSH and CDR2 LQKENI. Sequencing used unsorted PBMCs, obtained 4.8 years after starting antiretroviral therapy. This receptor was taken from a man aged 40-49 years with HIV. V and J are TRBV18 and TRBJ1-1; no clear D gene. CDR3 in DNA: TGTGCCAGCTCACCATTGAACACTGAAGCTTTCTTT. It is translated as CASSPLNTEAFF.